This record covers a single TCR beta chain. The source of the sample is a study of shared clonotypes between healthy human individuals. The ends were cut back, 1 base at V and 3 bases at J, with 7 bases in the middle. Germline CDR1 reads SNHLY; CDR2 reads FYNNEI. CDR3 length equals 14 residues. Some clones are missing from TCRdb's copy, which holds only in-frame ones; the method was immunoSEQ multiplex PCR. The sample lists some 2,400,000 clones, approximately 96% occurring once. The V and J genes are TRBV2 and TRBJ2-1; D not certain. Sequenced sample: naive CD4+ T cells sorted from blood. As for subset: CD45RA+ positively selected. The origin of this receptor is a man in his late teens or twenties in good health. The CDR3 is CASSEGGSYNEQFF. The DNA for the CDR3 is TGTGCCAGCAGTGAAGGCGGCAGCTACAATGAGCAGTTCTTC.